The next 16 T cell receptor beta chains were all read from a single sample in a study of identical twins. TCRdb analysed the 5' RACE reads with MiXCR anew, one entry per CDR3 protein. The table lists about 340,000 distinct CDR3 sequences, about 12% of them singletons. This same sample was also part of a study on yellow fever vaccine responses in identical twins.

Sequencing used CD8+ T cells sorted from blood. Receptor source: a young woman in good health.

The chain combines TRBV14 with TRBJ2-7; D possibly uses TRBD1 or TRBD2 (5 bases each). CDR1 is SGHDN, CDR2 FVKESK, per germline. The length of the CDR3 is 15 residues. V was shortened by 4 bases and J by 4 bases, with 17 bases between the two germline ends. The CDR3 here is CASSPNESGLYEQYF. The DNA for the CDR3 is TGTGCCAGCAGCCCGAATGAATCGGGGCTTTACGAGCAGTACTTC.

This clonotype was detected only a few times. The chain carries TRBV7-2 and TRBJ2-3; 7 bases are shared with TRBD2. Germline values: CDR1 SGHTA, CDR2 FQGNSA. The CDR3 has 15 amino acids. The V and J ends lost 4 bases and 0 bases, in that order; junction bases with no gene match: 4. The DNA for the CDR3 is TGTGCCAGCAGCTCGACTAGCTCTAGCACAGATACGCAGTATTTT. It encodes CASSSTSSSTDTQYF.

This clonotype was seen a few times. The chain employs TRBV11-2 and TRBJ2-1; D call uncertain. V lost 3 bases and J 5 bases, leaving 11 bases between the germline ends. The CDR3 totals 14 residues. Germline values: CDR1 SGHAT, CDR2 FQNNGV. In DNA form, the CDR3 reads TGTGCCAGCAGCTTTCGGACCGAGAACAATGAGCAGTTCTTC. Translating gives CASSFRTENNEQFF.

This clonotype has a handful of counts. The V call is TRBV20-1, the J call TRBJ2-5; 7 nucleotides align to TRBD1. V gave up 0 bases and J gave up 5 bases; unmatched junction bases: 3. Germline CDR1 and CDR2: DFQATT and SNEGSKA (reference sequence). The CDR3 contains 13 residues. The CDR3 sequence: CSAREQGYETQYF. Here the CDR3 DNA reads TGCAGTGCTAGAGAACAGGGGTACGAGACCCAGTACTTC.

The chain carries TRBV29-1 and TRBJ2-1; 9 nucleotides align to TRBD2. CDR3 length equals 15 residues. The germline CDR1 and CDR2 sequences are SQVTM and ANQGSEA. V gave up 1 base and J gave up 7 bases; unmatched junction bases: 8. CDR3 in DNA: TGCAGCGTTGAAGGGACTAGCGCCCCTCTGAATGAGCAGTTCTTC. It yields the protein CSVEGTSAPLNEQFF.

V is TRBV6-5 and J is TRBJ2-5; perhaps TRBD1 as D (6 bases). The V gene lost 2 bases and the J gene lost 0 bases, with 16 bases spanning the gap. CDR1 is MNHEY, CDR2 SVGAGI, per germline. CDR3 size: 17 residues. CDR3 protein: CASSYISGGQYQETQYF. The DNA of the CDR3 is TGTGCCAGCAGTTACATTTCTGGGGGCCAGTACCAAGAGACCCAGTACTTC.

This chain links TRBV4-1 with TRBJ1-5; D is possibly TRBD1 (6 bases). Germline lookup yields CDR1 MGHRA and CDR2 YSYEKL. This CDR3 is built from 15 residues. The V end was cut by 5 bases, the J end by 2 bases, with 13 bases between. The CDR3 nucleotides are TGCGCCAGCAGCTCCCGGGGGGCGGGCAATCAGCCCCAGCATTTT. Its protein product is CASSSRGAGNQPQHF.

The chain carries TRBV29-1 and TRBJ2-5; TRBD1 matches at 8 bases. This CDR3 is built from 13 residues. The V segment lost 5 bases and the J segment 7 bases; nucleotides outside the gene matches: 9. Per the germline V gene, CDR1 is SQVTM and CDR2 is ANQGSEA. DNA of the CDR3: TGCAGCGTTACAGGGGGGACCGGGTGGACCCAGTACTTC. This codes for CSVTGGTGWTQYF.

The CDR3 here is CASSLVRRGEQFF. Here the CDR3 DNA reads TGTGCCAGCAGCTTAGTGAGGAGGGGTGAGCAGTTCTTC. The chain joins TRBV11-3 to TRBJ2-1, with a possible D match to TRBD2 (6 bases). Per the germline V gene, CDR1 is SGHNT and CDR2 is YENEEA. This CDR3 region has 13 residues. Trimming cost V 1 base and J 9 bases, with 10 bases left between them.

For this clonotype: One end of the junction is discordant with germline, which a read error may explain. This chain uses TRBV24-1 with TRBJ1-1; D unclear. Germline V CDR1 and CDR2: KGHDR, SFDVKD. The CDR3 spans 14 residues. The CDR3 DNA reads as TGTGCCACCAGCGATTCTTCCGGGTACACTGAAGCTTTCTTT. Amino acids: CATSDSSGYTEAFF.

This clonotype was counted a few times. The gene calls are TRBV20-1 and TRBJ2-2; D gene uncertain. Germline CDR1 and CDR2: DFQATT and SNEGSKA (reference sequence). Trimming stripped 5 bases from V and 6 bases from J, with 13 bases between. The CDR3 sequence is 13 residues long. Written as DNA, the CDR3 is TGCAGTGCTGTTCCAAGTGGGGCCGGGGAGCTGTTTTTT. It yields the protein CSAVPSGAGELFF.

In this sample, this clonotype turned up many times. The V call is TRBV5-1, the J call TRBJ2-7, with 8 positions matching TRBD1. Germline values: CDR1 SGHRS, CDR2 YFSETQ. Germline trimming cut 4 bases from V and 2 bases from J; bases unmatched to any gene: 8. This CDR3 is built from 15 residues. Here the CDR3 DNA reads TGCGCCAGCAGCGGCGGGACAGGCCAGCCCTACGAGCAGTACTTC. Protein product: CASSGGTGQPYEQYF.

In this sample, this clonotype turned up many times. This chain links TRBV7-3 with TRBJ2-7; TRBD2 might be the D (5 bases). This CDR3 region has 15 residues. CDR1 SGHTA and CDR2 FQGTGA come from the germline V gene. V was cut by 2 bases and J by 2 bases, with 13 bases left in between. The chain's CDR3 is CASSLFAGETYEQYF. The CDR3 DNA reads TGTGCCAGCAGCTTATTTGCGGGCGAAACCTACGAGCAGTACTTC.

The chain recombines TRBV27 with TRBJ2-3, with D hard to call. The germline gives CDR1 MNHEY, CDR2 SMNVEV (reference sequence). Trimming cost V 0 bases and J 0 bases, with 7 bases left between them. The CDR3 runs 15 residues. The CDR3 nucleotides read TGTGCCAGCAGTTTATCGCTCCCCAGCACAGATACGCAGTATTTT. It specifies CASSLSLPSTDTQYF.

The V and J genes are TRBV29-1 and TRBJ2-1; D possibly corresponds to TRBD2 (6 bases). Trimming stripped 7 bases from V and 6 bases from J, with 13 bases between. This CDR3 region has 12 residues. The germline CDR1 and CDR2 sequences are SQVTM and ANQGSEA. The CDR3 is CSAGGRANEQFF. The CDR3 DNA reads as TGCAGCGCCGGAGGGCGGGCCAATGAGCAGTTCTTC.

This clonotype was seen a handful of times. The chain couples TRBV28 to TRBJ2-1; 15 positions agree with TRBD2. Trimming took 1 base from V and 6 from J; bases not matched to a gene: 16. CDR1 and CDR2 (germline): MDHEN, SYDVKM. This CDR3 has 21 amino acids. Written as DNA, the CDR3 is TGTGCCAGCAGTTTATTCCCTCCTCGGACTAGCGGGAGGGGAAGAGGCAATGAGCAGTTCTTC. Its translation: CASSLFPPRTSGRGRGNEQFF.